This is a list of T cell receptor beta chains from one sample in a study of blood T cell repertoires in COVID-19. Method: immunoSEQ multiplex PCR; TCRdb's copy keeps in-frame clones and lacks some. The table records roughly 290,000 clones, 70% to 90% of them present only once. Sequenced: PBMCs or T cells enriched from blood (not recorded which). Source of these receptors: a woman aged 25-40 years who had recovered from COVID-19. CDR3s include the opening cysteine and the closing phenylalanine or tryptophan. The D gene is left open where the match is weak. The size entry is marked missing in some rows and otherwise reads once, few, many or a size class.

d_call | j_call | v_call | clone_size | cdr3_nt | cdr3_aa
TRBD1 | TRBJ2-7 | TRBV5-1 | - | TGCGCCAGCAGCTTGACGACAGGGGACGAGCAGTACTTC | CASSLTTGDEQYF
- | TRBJ1-5 | TRBV5-4 | - | TGTGCCAGCAGTTCCCCTGATCAGCCCCAGCATTTT | CASSSPDQPQHF
- | TRBJ1-3 | TRBV5-1 | - | TGCGCCAGTCAGACGGACGGGAGCTCTGGAAACACCATATATTTT | CASQTDGSSGNTIYF
- | TRBJ1-1 | TRBV6-1 | few | TGTGCCAGCAGTGAAGCGCGTTCAGGAACGATTGAAGCTTTCTTT | CASSEARSGTIEAFF
TRBD1 | TRBJ2-7 | TRBV5-1 | - | TGCGCCAGCAGCTTGGACAGGGGTGGCGAGCAGTACTTC | CASSLDRGGEQYF
TRBD1 | TRBJ2-1 | TRBV18 | - | TGTGCCAGCTCACCTACTGGACAGGGGGCCTCCTACAATGAGCAGTTCTTC | CASSPTGQGASYNEQFF
TRBD1 | TRBJ1-5 | TRBV10-3 | - | TGTGCCATCAGTCGAGGGCAGGGGGATCAGCCCCAGCATTTT | CAISRGQGDQPQHF
- | TRBJ1-4 | TRBV28 | - | TGTGCCAGCAGTCACAGGGAGGGGAATGAAAAACTGTTTTTT | CASSHREGNEKLFF
- | TRBJ1-6 | TRBV18 | - | TGTGCCAGCTCAGTTGGAGGGAATTCACCCCTCCACTTT | CASSVGGNSPLHF
- | TRBJ2-5 | TRBV5-6 | few | TGTGCCAGCAGCTTGAGAAGGGGGGGACGAGACTCAGAGACCCAGTACTTC | CASSLRRGGRDSETQYF
TRBD2 | TRBJ2-3 | TRBV28 | once | TGTGCCAGCCGAAGGACTAGCGGGGGTAGCACAGATACGCAGTATTTT | CASRRTSGGSTDTQYF
- | TRBJ1-2 | TRBV3-1/TRBV3-2 | - | TGTGCCAGCAGCCTTCTTCCAGGGAACTATGGCTACACCTTC | CASSLLPGNYGYTF
- | TRBJ1-1 | TRBV15 | few | TGTGCCACCAGCAGAGTCGGGGGAATCACTGAAGCTTTCTTT | CATSRVGGITEAFF
- | TRBJ1-1 | TRBV11-2 | many | TGTGCCAGCAGCCTTGGGCTACGGGACATGGAAGCTTTCTTT | CASSLGLRDMEAFF
- | TRBJ1-2 | TRBV27 | - | TGTGCCAGCAGTTTCCTCCTGGGGCAGGGCTCGGGTGGCTACACCTTC | CASSFLLGQGSGGYTF
TRBD1 | TRBJ2-1 | TRBV7-2 | - | TGTGCCAGCAGCTTATCGCCCAGGGGGCACTACAATGAGCAGTTCTTC | CASSLSPRGHYNEQFF
TRBD1 | TRBJ2-5 | TRBV2 | - | TGTGCCAGCAGACCTACCAGGGACAGATCCCACCAAGAGACCCAGTACTTC | CASRPTRDRSHQETQYF
TRBD2 | TRBJ2-3 | TRBV6-5 | - | TGTGCCAGCAGTTACTCGGCTAGCGGGGATACAGATACGCAGTATTTT | CASSYSASGDTDTQYF
- | TRBJ1-6 | TRBV3-1/TRBV3-2 | - | TGTGCCAGCAGCCGAATGCCCCGTGCAGATTCACCCCTCCACTTT | CASSRMPRADSPLHF
- | TRBJ1-1 | TRBV18 | - | TGTGCCAGCTCACCGGCGGGGCTCAGGACTGAAGCTTTCTTT | CASSPAGLRTEAFF
- | TRBJ1-5 | TRBV18 | - | TGTGCCAGCTCAATATCCGGACACCTAAATCAGCCCCAGCATTTT | CASSISGHLNQPQHF
TRBD1 | TRBJ1-1 | TRBV20-1 | - | TGCAGTGCTAGTCCAGGACAGGGTGAAGCTTTCTTT | CSASPGQGEAFF
- | TRBJ1-2 | TRBV4-2 | few | TGTGCCAGCAGCCAAGACTTATCGGCCTCCCCGGGGTGGGATGGCTACACCTTC | CASSQDLSASPGWDGYTF
- | TRBJ1-1 | TRBV11-2 | - | TGTGCCAGCAGCCCTCAGGTGAACACTGAAGCTTTCTTT | CASSPQVNTEAFF
- | TRBJ1-6 | TRBV30 | - | TGTGCCTGGAGTTCACAGGGTTGGCATTCACCCCTCCACTTT | CAWSSQGWHSPLHF
TRBD1 | TRBJ2-7 | TRBV19 | - | TGTGCCAGTAGTCCCGGGACAGGGGTGTACGAGCAGTACTTC | CASSPGTGVYEQYF
- | TRBJ1-2 | TRBV5-4 | - | TGTGCCAGCAGCCCGGGTTTAACCCACCCTGAGCACTATGGCTACACCTTC | CASSPGLTHPEHYGYTF
TRBD1 | TRBJ1-6 | TRBV7-8 | - | TGTGCCAGCAAGGGGGCCCAGGGGAGCTCCTATAATTCACCCCTCCACTTT | CASKGAQGSSYNSPLHF
TRBD1 | TRBJ2-1 | TRBV11-3 | - | TGTGCCAGCAGCTTTGGGACAGGGGCTTACAATGAGCAGTTCTTC | CASSFGTGAYNEQFF
TRBD2 | TRBJ2-5 | TRBV4-1 | - | TGCGCCAGCAGCCAAGATGCGGGAGGGGAGACCCAGTACTTC | CASSQDAGGETQYF
TRBD1 | TRBJ2-7 | TRBV11-3 | - | TGTGCCAGCAGCTCAGGGACAGGGGGGGACGAGCAGTACTTC | CASSSGTGGDEQYF
TRBD2 | TRBJ2-7 | TRBV5-1 | - | TGCGCCAGCAGCTCGCGTACTAGCGGGGGGTGGTCCTACGAGCAGTACTTC | CASSSRTSGGWSYEQYF
- | TRBJ1-2 | TRBV19 | - | TGTGCCAGTAGTAGGGCAGGAACCTTCTATGGCTACACCTTC | CASSRAGTFYGYTF
TRBD2 | TRBJ2-5 | TRBV2 | - | TGTGCCAGCAGTGGGGAACGGGGGGGCCTCGAGACCCAGTACTTC | CASSGERGGLETQYF
TRBD1 | TRBJ1-2 | TRBV10-3 | - | TGTGCCATCAGCTGGGGACAGGGGGCCCCAATGGGATATGGCTACACCTTC | CAISWGQGAPMGYGYTF